This T cell receptor (beta chain) was observed in a study of multiple sclerosis patients with progressive multifocal leukoencephalopathy. Whole-study findings and limits: The findings' link to JC virus versus immunocompromise remained uncertain. Most PML patients had lower entropy, suggesting less diverse TRB repertoires.

The time point denotes: before natalizumab initiation. Only in-frame clones appear in the TCRdb table, and some are missing; sequencing was by immunoSEQ multiplex PCR. The table lists more than 25,000 clones, about 88% of them singletons. On this clone: What it recognizes is unknown.

The CDR3 extends over 16 amino acids. With 3 bases removed from V and 3 bases from J, the gap between germline ends came to 16 bases. Germline loops: CDR1 KGHSH, CDR2 LQKENI. Sequenced: PBMCs. This receptor was obtained from a human donor with multiple sclerosis. The chain carries TRBV18 and TRBJ2-3; D unclear. The CDR3: CASSPDQRLTTDTQYF. As DNA, the CDR3 is TGTGCCAGCTCACCCGACCAACGGTTGACTACAGATACGCAGTATTTT.